This TCR beta chain comes out of a study of Ad26.COV2.S vaccination and SARS-CoV-2 variants. Study at large: Into the muscle, Ad26.COV2.S was dosed once or twice, 56 days apart.

Germline loops: CDR1 SNHLY, CDR2 FYNNEI. The CDR3 spans 15 residues. The V end lost 6 bases, the J end lost 2 bases, and 15 bases lay between the germline ends. Regarding treatment: 15 to 20 received Ad26.COV2.S at low or high dose, single or two shots; 5 received placebo; per-sample allocation not given. Samples analyzed were those drawn on day 63 after the first vaccine or placebo injection. The table came from immunoSEQ multiplex PCR; TCRdb's copy has only in-frame clones and leaves some out. Of 440,000 or so clones listed, around 92% are singletons. The TCR was taken from a person aged 18-60 years who received the Ad26.COV2.S COVID-19 vaccine or a placebo. The sample here was peripheral blood, taken in a trial of Ad26.COV2.S vaccine versus placebo. The chain combines TRBV2 with TRBJ2-3, with unresolved D. The CDR3 DNA reads TGTGCCAGCAGAAATGGGCGGCTCTACACAGATACGCAGTATTTT. Its translation is CASRNGRLYTDTQYF.